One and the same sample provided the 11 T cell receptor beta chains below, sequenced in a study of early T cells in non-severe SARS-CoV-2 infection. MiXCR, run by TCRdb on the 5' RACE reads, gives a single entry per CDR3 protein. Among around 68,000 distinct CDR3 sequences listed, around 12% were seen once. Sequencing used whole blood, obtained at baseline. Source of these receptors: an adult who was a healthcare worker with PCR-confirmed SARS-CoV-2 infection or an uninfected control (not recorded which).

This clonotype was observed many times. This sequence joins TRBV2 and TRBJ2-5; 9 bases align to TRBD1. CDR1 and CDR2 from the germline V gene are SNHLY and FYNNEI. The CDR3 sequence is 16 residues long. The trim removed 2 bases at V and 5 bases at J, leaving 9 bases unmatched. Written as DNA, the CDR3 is TGTGCCAGCAGTGAAACCGGGACAGGGTATTCGGAGACCCAGTACTTC. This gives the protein CASSETGTGYSETQYF.

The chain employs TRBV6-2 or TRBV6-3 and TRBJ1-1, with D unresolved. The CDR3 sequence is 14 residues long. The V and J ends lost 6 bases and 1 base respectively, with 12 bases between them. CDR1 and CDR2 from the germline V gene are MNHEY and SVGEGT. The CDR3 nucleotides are TGTGCCAGCAGATCATGGACGGCGAACACTGAAGCTTTCTTT. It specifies CASRSWTANTEAFF.

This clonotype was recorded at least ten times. The CDR3: CASSSRPQGENEQYF. CDR3 bases: TGTGCCAGCAGTTCCCGTCCTCAAGGGGAGAACGAGCAGTACTTC. V is TRBV12-3 or TRBV12-4 and J is TRBJ2-7, with D perhaps assigned TRBD1 or TRBD2 (5 bases each). The CDR3 has 15 amino acids. The V end lost 4 bases, the J end lost 5 bases, and 18 bases lay between the germline ends.

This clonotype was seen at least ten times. CDR3 nucleotides: TGTGCCAGCAGCTTGATCGGCCAGGGAGGGGACACCGGGGAGCTGTTTTTT. Translating gives CASSLIGQGGDTGELFF. The V gene is TRBV5-4, the J gene TRBJ2-2; 7 nucleotides align to TRBD2. The CDR3 totals 17 residues. CDR1 is SGHNT, CDR2 YYREEE, per germline (reference sequence). V was clipped by 1 base and J by 3 bases; unmatched bases: 9.

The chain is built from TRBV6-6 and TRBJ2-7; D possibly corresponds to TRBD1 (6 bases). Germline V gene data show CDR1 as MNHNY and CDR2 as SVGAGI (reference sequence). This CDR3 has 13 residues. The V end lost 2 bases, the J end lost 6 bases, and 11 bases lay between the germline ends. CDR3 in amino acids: CASSYNQGREQYF. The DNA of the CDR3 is TGTGCCAGCAGTTACAATCAGGGGCGCGAGCAGTACTTC.

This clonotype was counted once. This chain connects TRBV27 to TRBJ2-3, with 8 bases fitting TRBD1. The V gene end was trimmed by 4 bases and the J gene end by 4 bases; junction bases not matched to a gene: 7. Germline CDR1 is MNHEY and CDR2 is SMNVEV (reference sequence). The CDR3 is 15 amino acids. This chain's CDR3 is CASSYQGAGADTQYF. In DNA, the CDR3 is TGTGCCAGCAGTTACCAGGGGGCTGGAGCAGATACGCAGTATTTT.

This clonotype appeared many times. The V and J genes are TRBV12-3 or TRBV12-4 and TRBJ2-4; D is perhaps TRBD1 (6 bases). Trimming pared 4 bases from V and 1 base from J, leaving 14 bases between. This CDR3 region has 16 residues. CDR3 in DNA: TGTGCCAGCAGTTCCGTATGGGGGCGGGCCAAAAACATTCAGTACTTC. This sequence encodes CASSSVWGRAKNIQYF.

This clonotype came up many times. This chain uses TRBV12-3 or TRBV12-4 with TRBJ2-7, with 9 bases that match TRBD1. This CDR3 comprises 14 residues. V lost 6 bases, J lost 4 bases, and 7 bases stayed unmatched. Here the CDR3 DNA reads TGTGCCAGCAGCTCGGGACAGGGAGCGTACGAGCAGTACTTC. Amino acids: CASSSGQGAYEQYF.

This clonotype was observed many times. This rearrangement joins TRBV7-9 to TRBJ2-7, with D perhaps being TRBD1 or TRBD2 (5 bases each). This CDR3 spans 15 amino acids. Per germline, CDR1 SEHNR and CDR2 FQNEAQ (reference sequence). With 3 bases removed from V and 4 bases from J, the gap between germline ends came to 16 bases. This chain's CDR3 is CASSFWGRTLYEQYF. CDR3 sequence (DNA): TGTGCCAGCAGCTTCTGGGGGAGAACCCTATACGAGCAGTACTTC. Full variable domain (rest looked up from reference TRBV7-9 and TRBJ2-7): DTGVSQNPRHKITKRGQNVTFRCDPISEHNRLYWYRQTLGQGPEFLTYFQNEAQLEKSRLLSDRFSAERPKGSFSTLEIQRTEQGDSAMYLCASSFWGRTLYEQYFGPGTRLTVT.

The CDR3: CASSTRTGLAYEQYF. CDR3 DNA sequence: TGTGCCAGCAGTACCCGGACAGGCCTTGCCTACGAGCAGTACTTC. The chain uses TRBV28 and TRBJ2-7, with 7 bases aligning to TRBD1. The CDR3 spans 15 residues. With V trimmed by 5 bases and J by 2 bases, 9 bases remained unmatched. Germline CDR1 MDHEN, CDR2 SYDVKM. The whole variable domain, filled in from reference TRBV28 and TRBJ2-7, reads DVKVTQSSRYLVKRTGEKVFLECVQDMDHENMFWYRQDPGLGLRLIYFSYDVKMKEKGDIPEGYSVSREKKERFSLILESASTNQTSMYLCASSTRTGLAYEQYFGPGTRLTVT.

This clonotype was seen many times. CDR3 region: CSANSGEGLSYEQYF. In DNA form, the CDR3 reads TGCAGTGCAAACTCGGGGGAGGGTTTGTCCTACGAGCAGTACTTC. The J gene is TRBJ2-7, the V gene TRBV20-1; TRBD2 matches at 7 bases. Germline values: CDR1 DFQATT, CDR2 SNEGSKA (reference sequence). The CDR3 runs to 15 residues. J lost 1 base, V lost 6 bases, and 12 bases had no gene match.